This TCR beta chain was captured by sequencing in a study of T-cell memory formation after mild COVID-19. The CDR3 is 15 residues long. Germline V CDR1 and CDR2: SGHRS, YFSETQ. The V segment lost 4 bases and the J segment 2 bases; nucleotides outside the gene matches: 3. TCRdb re-analysed the 5' RACE reads in MiXCR, keeping a single row per CDR3 protein. This sample has roughly 400,000 distinct CDR3 sequences; around 24% occur once, and the top ten carry 7% to 9.5%. The receptor's source is an adult woman who had mild COVID-19 (a few samples of this study predate the infection). Cell type and time point are not known. The chain is built from TRBV5-1 and TRBJ2-1; TRBD2 matches 10 bases. Sequencing was done on a sample of PBMCs or a T cell subset sorted from them (not recorded which). The CDR3 nucleotides read TGCGCCAGCAGCCCAGCGGGGGGGGCCTACAATGAGCAGTTCTTC. This translates into CASSPAGGAYNEQFF.